The clone carrying this T cell receptor (beta chain) appeared a single time. The antigen remains unidentified. This sample was taken from a study of shared clonotypes between healthy human individuals. Findings and caveats of the study: The genetic and exposure-history diversity represented was limited by few donors.

Germline V gives CDR1 SGDLS, CDR2 YYNGEE. Germline trimming cut 3 bases from V and 5 bases from J; bases unmatched to any gene: 9. The CDR3 sequence is 15 residues long. Cells designated naive CD8 were CD45RO-negative and were positively selected for CCR7, with terminally differentiated effector memory CD45RA+ cells excluded. Adults of Caucasian background living in Nashville, Tennessee made up all donors. TCRdb's copy holds only in-frame clones and misses some; the assay was immunoSEQ multiplex PCR. This sample has around 1,900,000 clones, with just over 90% found just once. This chain joins TRBV9 and TRBJ2-3; 7 nucleotides match TRBD2. The sequence derives from a man younger than 35 in good health. Some clones in this sample may be carry-over from other donors' samples. What was sequenced was naive CD8+ T cells from PBMCs. This chain's CDR3 is CASSATGRAKDTQYF. In DNA, the CDR3 is TGTGCCAGCAGCGCAACGGGGAGGGCCAAAGATACGCAGTATTTT.